What follows is one TCR beta chain and its context. The antigen is undetermined. Relative to the germline gene, one junction end is altered; a read error may explain this. This specimen comes from a study of shared clonotypes between healthy human individuals. Study-wide points: Apart from blood, nothing was sampled; tissue repertoires likely differ.

On sorted subsets, replicate PCRs used 150 to 250 ng DNA, or 25,000 to 35,000 T cell genomes. Measured with immunoSEQ multiplex PCR; TCRdb has only the in-frame clones, and not every one. The sample has around 1.6 million clones, about 98% seen once. Sequenced sample: naive CD4+ T cells sorted from blood. Subset described: CD45RA+ positively selected. The origin of this receptor is a man aged 25-40 years in good health.

CDR3 in DNA: TGTGCTAGCAGCTTAGTGCCGAACACCGGGGAGCTGTTTTTT. This encodes CASSLVPNTGELFF. This chain joins TRBV7-7 and TRBJ2-2; D unclear. The CDR3 contains 14 residues. In germline, CDR1 is SSHAT, CDR2 FNYEAQ (reference sequence).